Ten or more counts support the clone carrying this T cell receptor beta chain. This CDR3 has 11 amino acids. Germline V lookup: CDR1 SGHKS, CDR2 YYEKEE (reference sequence). V was cut by 5 bases and J by 7 bases, with 7 bases left in between. This sample stems from a study of T-cell reconstitution after alpha-beta-depleted transplantation in children. Using unique molecular identifiers, the investigators prepared the TCRbeta library. From the PCR reads, TCRdb called clonotypes with MiXCR, one entry per CDR3 protein. The table lists about 600,000 distinct CDR3 sequences, about 11% of them singletons. The origin of this receptor is a human donor who donated a stem cell graft to a child with acute myeloid leukemia. The V and J genes are TRBV5-5 and TRBJ2-1; D call uncertain. The sequencing used PBMCs from the stem cell graft donor, collected from the stem cell graft. The CDR3 DNA is TGTGCCAGCAGTGCATGGAATGAGCAGTTCTTC. Protein: CASSAWNEQFF.